A selection of T cell receptor beta chains follows, all from one sample in a study of beta chain features in type 1 diabetes. Assay: immunoSEQ multiplex PCR; the TCRdb copy retains only in-frame clones and omits some. The sample has about 340,000 clones, roughly 12% seen once; the top ten hold roughly 0.015%. Sequencing used naive CD4+ T cells from blood. The receptor set was obtained from a young woman with type 1 diabetes. CDR3s include the opening cysteine and the closing phenylalanine or tryptophan. The D gene is left open where the match is weak. For some rows the clone size is stated as once, few or many, or as a class when expanded; others skip it.

D gene	clone size	V gene	J gene	CDR3 protein	CDR3 DNA
TRBD2	.	TRBV7-9	TRBJ2-7	CASSFAPRGRAKNEQYF	TGTGCCAGCAGCTTCGCCCCCCGCGGGAGGGCCAAGAACGAGCAGTACTTC
.	.	TRBV4-1	TRBJ1-1	CASSQGWGPTPEAFF	TGCGCCAGCAGCCAAGGATGGGGGCCGACCCCTGAAGCTTTCTTT
TRBD1	.	TRBV6-1	TRBJ2-1	CASRPTGGPYNEQFF	TGTGCCAGCAGACCAACAGGGGGCCCTTACAATGAGCAGTTCTTC
.	few	TRBV5-4	TRBJ2-7	CASSLGGPSSYEQYF	TGTGCCAGCAGTTTGGGCGGCCCTAGCTCCTACGAGCAGTACTTC
.	few	TRBV7-8	TRBJ2-3	CASSLSRLFTDTQYF	TGTGCCAGCAGCTTATCGCGCCTCTTCACAGATACGCAGTATTTT
TRBD2	few	TRBV27	TRBJ2-1	CASSSRLAGGGNEQFF	TGTGCCAGCAGTTCGCGACTAGCGGGAGGAGGGAATGAGCAGTTCTTC
.	.	TRBV18	TRBJ1-2	CASSRADTSTTVDGYTF	TGTGCCAGCTCACGCGCGGACACCTCGACCACGGTCGATGGCTACACCTTC
TRBD1	few	TRBV19	TRBJ2-3	CASSIRTGNTDTQYF	TGTGCCAGTAGTATTAGGACAGGCAACACAGATACGCAGTATTTT
TRBD1	.	TRBV2	TRBJ2-1	CASRATGGNEQFF	TGTGCCAGCAGAGCGACAGGGGGCAATGAGCAGTTCTTC
TRBD2	.	TRBV4-1	TRBJ2-2	CASRLGGGRTGELFF	TGCGCCAGCAGGCTCGGGGGAGGGCGAACCGGGGAGCTGTTTTTT
.	.	TRBV28	TRBJ1-2	CASSLDGWAAPPNYGYTF	TGTGCCAGCAGTTTGGATGGGTGGGCAGCTCCTCCAAACTATGGCTACACCTTC
TRBD2	few	TRBV5-5	TRBJ2-1	CASSPRGRAVYNEQFF	TGTGCCAGCAGCCCACGCGGGAGGGCCGTGTACAATGAGCAGTTCTTC
TRBD1	few	TRBV4-3	TRBJ1-2	CASSYRDRRYGYTF	TGCGCCAGCAGCTACCGGGACAGGCGATATGGCTACACCTTC
.	few	TRBV5-6	TRBJ1-5	CASSLANGRVGQPQHF	TGTGCCAGCAGCTTGGCCAATGGGAGGGTAGGGCAGCCCCAGCATTTT
.	.	TRBV30	TRBJ1-2	CAWSVRANYGYTF	TGTGCCTGGAGTGTGAGGGCCAACTATGGCTACACCTTC
.	few	TRBV29-1	TRBJ2-7	CSVQGPGSYEQYF	TGCAGCGTTCAGGGGCCTGGCTCCTACGAGCAGTACTTC
TRBD1	few	TRBV29-1	TRBJ2-5	CSVVKGTGRQETQYF	TGCAGCGTTGTTAAGGGGACAGGGCGGCAAGAGACCCAGTACTTC
.	few	TRBV5-4	TRBJ2-3	CASSRSSGTDTQYF	TGTGCCAGCAGCCGGAGTTCTGGCACAGATACGCAGTATTTT
.	few	TRBV28	TRBJ2-7	CASSLDSVIGYEQYF	TGTGCCAGCAGTTTGGACAGCGTAATCGGGTACGAGCAGTACTTC
TRBD1	.	TRBV9	TRBJ2-7	CASSTSGQGYEQYF	TGTGCCAGCAGCACCTCGGGACAGGGCTACGAGCAGTACTTC
.	.	TRBV20-1	TRBJ2-7	CSAPDNYEQYF	TGCAGTGCTCCCGACAACTACGAGCAGTACTTC
TRBD2	.	TRBV2	TRBJ2-1	CANIVGTSSLNEQFF	TGTGCCAACATCGTAGGGACTAGTTCTCTCAATGAGCAGTTCTTC